These T cell receptor beta chains were read from a single sample in a study of blood T cell repertoires in COVID-19. Clones were read by immunoSEQ multiplex PCR, and TCRdb kept only the in-frame ones, dropping some. The table includes roughly 160,000 clones, over 70% detected once. Sequencing used PBMCs or T cells enriched from blood (not recorded which). All receptors come from a woman aged 60 to 75 who had recovered from COVID-19. CDR3s include the opening cysteine and the closing phenylalanine or tryptophan.

V gene	J gene	CDR3 protein
TRBV5-1	TRBJ2-7	CASAPGTGRYEQYF
TRBV30	TRBJ1-6	CASAPGHRTRGVSPLHF
TRBV29-1	TRBJ1-2	CSGGDGPSGGYTF
TRBV3-1/TRBV3-2	TRBJ1-2	CASSQVADRGYTF
TRBV5-1	TRBJ2-1	CASSLVPGYNEQFF
TRBV5-1	TRBJ2-1	CASSFSGSSYNEQFF
TRBV6-5	TRBJ1-5	CASRRDSASNQPQHF
TRBV7-9	TRBJ1-1	CASSSGTGKVNTEAFF
TRBV19	TRBJ2-7	CARHEQSYEQYF
TRBV7-2	TRBJ2-7	CASSPRTSGGGRSYEQYF
TRBV3-1/TRBV3-2	TRBJ1-5	CASSQARGNQPQHF
TRBV12-5	TRBJ2-3	CASGPEPGDTQYF
TRBV5-6	TRBJ1-2	CASSAGQYYGYTF
TRBV27	TRBJ2-5	CASSLSPEVGTQYF
TRBV19	TRBJ1-1	CASSPPQTGATEAFF
TRBV21-1	TRBJ2-3	CASSKVRIDRGSRTDTQYF
TRBV6-2/TRBV6-3	TRBJ1-1	CASSPFGAKGDTEAFF
TRBV9	TRBJ1-4	CASNPMGRGNEKLFF
TRBV25-1	TRBJ1-1	CASSLTVEAFF
TRBV3-1/TRBV3-2	TRBJ2-1	CASSPYQAGPYNEQFF
TRBV6-1	TRBJ2-7	CASSDDIHEQYF
TRBV6-5	TRBJ1-2	CASSTFGGGYTF
TRBV18	TRBJ2-5	CASSPPSGYLETQYF
TRBV11-2	TRBJ2-5	CASSAGQGAMTQYF
TRBV5-6	TRBJ1-2	CASSAGHSPGYTF
TRBV15	TRBJ1-1	CATMPGYTEAFF
TRBV2	TRBJ2-1	CASRLGQNNEQFF
TRBV18	TRBJ2-1	CASSPQGMATGGEQFF
TRBV6-5	TRBJ1-2	CASSFGGYGYTF
TRBV5-6	TRBJ1-4	CASSLERGLGEKLFF
TRBV6-5	TRBJ2-5	CASSWDGGAGETQYF
TRBV5-1	TRBJ1-6	CASRPGQRDSPLHF
TRBV7-2	TRBJ2-5	CASSSETGGGVVKTQYF
TRBV7-9	TRBJ1-2	CASSLRDRDGYTF
TRBV5-1	TRBJ1-1	CASSRETGENTEAFF
TRBV30	TRBJ1-1	CAWDKQGSGNTEAFF
TRBV23-1	TRBJ1-5	CASSPGQGAYNDDQPQHF
TRBV12-5	TRBJ2-5	CASGGLAEETQYF
TRBV19	TRBJ2-5	CASSTVHQPPETQYF
TRBV2	TRBJ1-2	CASRPSTGAGYGYTF
TRBV2	TRBJ2-1	CASSWTSGGTNEQFF
TRBV18	TRBJ2-5	CASSEGLQETQYF
TRBV15	TRBJ1-4	CATSRSTWGGLGEKLFF
TRBV30	TRBJ2-5	CAWRDYSETQYF
TRBV18	TRBJ1-1	CASSPKGAQGARAFF
TRBV7-2	TRBJ2-1	CASSLLGTSRDNEQFF